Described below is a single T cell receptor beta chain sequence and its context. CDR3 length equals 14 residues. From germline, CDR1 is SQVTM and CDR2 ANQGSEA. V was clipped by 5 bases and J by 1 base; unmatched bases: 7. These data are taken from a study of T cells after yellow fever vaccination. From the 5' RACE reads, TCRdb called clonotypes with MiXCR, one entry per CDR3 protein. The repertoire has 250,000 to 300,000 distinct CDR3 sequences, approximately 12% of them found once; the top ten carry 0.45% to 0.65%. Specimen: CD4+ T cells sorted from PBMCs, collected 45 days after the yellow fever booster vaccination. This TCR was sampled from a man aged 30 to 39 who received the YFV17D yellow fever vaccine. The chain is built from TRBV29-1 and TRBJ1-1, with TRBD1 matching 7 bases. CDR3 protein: CSVSPTGSNTEAFF. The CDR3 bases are TGCAGCGTTAGCCCGACAGGGTCGAACACTGAAGCTTTCTTT.